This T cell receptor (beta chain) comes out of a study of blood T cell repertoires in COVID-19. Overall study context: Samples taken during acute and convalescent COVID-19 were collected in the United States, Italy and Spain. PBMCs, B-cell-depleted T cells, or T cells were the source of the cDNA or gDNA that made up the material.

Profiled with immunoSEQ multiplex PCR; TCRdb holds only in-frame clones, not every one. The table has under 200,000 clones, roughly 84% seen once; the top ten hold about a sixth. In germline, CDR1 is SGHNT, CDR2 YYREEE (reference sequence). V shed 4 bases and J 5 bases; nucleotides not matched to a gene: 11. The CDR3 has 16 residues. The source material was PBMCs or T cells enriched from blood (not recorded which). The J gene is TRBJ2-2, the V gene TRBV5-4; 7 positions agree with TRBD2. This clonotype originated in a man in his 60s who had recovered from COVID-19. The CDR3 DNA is TGTGCCAGCAGCCAGGGAGGCGGGAGTGGGACCGGGGAGCTGTTTTTT. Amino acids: CASSQGGGSGTGELFF.